The next 30 T cell receptor beta chains were all read from a single sample in a study of chemoradiotherapy in HPV16-positive cancers. Assay used: immunoSEQ multiplex PCR; TCRdb lists only in-frame clones, some missing. Of almost 15,000 clones listed, around 90% were seen once; the top ten hold about 4%. The source material was blood, sampled from a patient who underwent chemoradiotherapy. The origin of the receptors is a human donor with HPV-associated anogenital cancer.

The genes are TRBV28 and TRBJ2-5; TRBD2 aligns across 8 bases. The germline gives CDR1 MDHEN, CDR2 SYDVKM. This CDR3 comprises 17 residues. With 3 bases clipped from V and 5 bases from J, the junction kept 14 bases outside the gene matches. CDR3 sequence: CASSFSGAAGEAETQYF. The CDR3 DNA follows: TGTGCCAGCAGTTTTAGTGGGGCAGCGGGAGAGGCGGAGACCCAGTACTTC.

The chain uses TRBV11-3 and TRBJ2-7, with D perhaps given as TRBD1 or TRBD2 (6 bases each). Germline lookup yields CDR1 SGHNT and CDR2 YENEEA. Trimming took 3 bases from V and 3 from J, leaving 12 bases between them. CDR3 length: 14 amino acids. The CDR3 DNA sequence: TGTGCCAGCAGCTTGGGGGGCAGCAACTACGAGCAGTACTTC. This gives the protein CASSLGGSNYEQYF.

This rearrangement joins TRBV6-5 to TRBJ1-2; D is perhaps TRBD1 (6 bases). Deletions cut 3 bases from V and 6 bases from J, with 11 bases between. This CDR3 region has 13 residues. CDR1 is MNHEY, CDR2 SVGAGI, per germline. CDR3 nucleotides: TGTGCCAGCAGTTATCAGGGGAATCATGGCTACACCTTC. Its protein product is CASSYQGNHGYTF.

This clone was detected only once. The V gene is TRBV2, the J gene TRBJ2-5; possibly TRBD1 for D (5 bases). The germline V gene has CDR1 SNHLY and CDR2 FYNNEI. The ends were cut back, 2 bases at V and 5 bases at J, with 9 bases in the middle. CDR3 size: 13 residues. Written as DNA, the CDR3 is TGTGCCAGCAGTGAAAGGGGCCAGGAGACCCAGTACTTC. This translates into CASSERGQETQYF.

The chain links TRBV21-1 to TRBJ2-5; TRBD1 reflects the table's D call only, with no check against the DNA. TRBV21-1 represents a pseudogene. This CDR3 comprises 14 residues. CDR3 bases: TGTGCCAGCAGTACAGGGGGAAATCAAGAGACCCAGTACTTC. It codes for CASSTGGNQETQYF.

The chain joins TRBV6-1 to TRBJ2-5, with 7 bases aligning to TRBD1. The CDR3 length is 14 residues. J gave up 9 bases and V 10 bases, and 17 bases lay outside the gene matches. Germline V CDR1 and CDR2: MNHNS, SASEGT. The CDR3 reads CATPGDRPDVAQYF. CDR3 nucleotides: TGTGCCACACCCGGGGACAGACCCGATGTGGCCCAGTACTTC.

A single count supports this clone. This chain joins TRBV5-1 and TRBJ1-4, with D perhaps matching TRBD1 (5 bases). This CDR3 has 17 residues. Germline CDR1 is SGHRS and CDR2 is YFSETQ. The V end was cut by 4 bases, the J end by 0 bases, with 16 bases between. The CDR3 region has the DNA TGCGCCAGCAGCCGGACCTACAGGTCTGCAACTAATGAAAAACTGTTTTTT. Amino acid sequence: CASSRTYRSATNEKLFF.

The chain recombines TRBV7-9 with TRBJ1-1; D perhaps matches TRBD1 (5 bases). Germline V gene data show CDR1 as SEHNR and CDR2 as FQNEAQ (reference sequence). Trimming shortened V by 0 bases and J by 0 bases, and 5 bases separated the two germline ends. The CDR3 sequence is 14 residues long. CDR3 bases: TGTGCCAGCAGCTTAGCGACAGTGAACACTGAAGCTTTCTTT. Its protein product is CASSLATVNTEAFF.

Points on this clone: At one of its ends the junction is not consistent with the germline gene, which may arise from a read error. The CDR3, as DNA: TGTGCCAGCAGCGGTCTAGCGGGAGCCGAGGAGGTCTTC. This gives the protein CASSGLAGAEEVF. V usage is TRBV2 and J usage is TRBJ2-1; 10 bases are a match to TRBD2. The V gene's germline CDR1 is SNHLY and CDR2 FYNNEI. The CDR3 spans 13 residues.

The chain carries TRBV7-9 and TRBJ1-5, with TRBD1 matching over 8 bases. Germline CDR1 SEHNR, CDR2 FQNEAQ (reference sequence). This CDR3 has 18 residues. V lost 2 bases, J lost 0 bases, and 9 bases stayed unmatched. CDR3 nucleotides: TGTGCCAGCAGCTTAAACCGGGGACAGGCAAGTAGCAATCAGCCCCAGCATTTT. Translation gives CASSLNRGQASSNQPQHF.

A few counts support this clone. CDR3 sequence: CASSQDRNTDTQYF. DNA of the CDR3: TGCGCCAGCAGCCAAGACAGAAACACAGATACGCAGTATTTT. The rearrangement joins TRBV4-1 to TRBJ2-3, with D unclear. The V end lost 0 bases, the J end lost 2 bases, and 6 bases lay between the germline ends. This CDR3 has 14 residues. Germline V gene lookup returns CDR1 MGHRA and CDR2 YSYEKL.

This chain joins TRBV27 and TRBJ2-5; D gene uncertain. Germline CDR1 reads MNHEY; CDR2 reads SMNVEV (reference sequence). This CDR3 is built from 13 residues. Trimming took 2 bases from V and 7 from J, leaving 11 bases between them. The CDR3, as DNA: TGTGCCAGCAGTTTAGCGGCATGGGGGACCCAGTACTTC. This codes for CASSLAAWGTQYF.

The chain has TRBV6-5 and TRBJ2-1, with TRBD2 matching 9 bases. V lost 5 bases to trimming and J lost 5 bases; unmatched junction nucleotides: 1. CDR1 is MNHEY, CDR2 SVGAGI, per germline. The CDR3 runs to 13 residues. The CDR3 is CASSLAGNNEQFF. In DNA, the CDR3 is TGTGCCAGCAGTCTAGCGGGAAACAATGAGCAGTTCTTC.

The chain is built from TRBV10-3 and TRBJ2-3, with D tentatively TRBD2 (6 bases). V was trimmed by 4 bases and J by 8 bases, leaving 19 bases between them. Per germline, CDR1 ENHRY and CDR2 SYGVKD. The CDR3 is made up of 15 amino acids. DNA for the CDR3: TGTGCCATCAGTGGGGAGGTAGCACTCCCGGGTACGCAGTATTTT. Amino acids: CAISGEVALPGTQYF.

The V gene is TRBV2, the J gene TRBJ2-7, with D perhaps TRBD1 (5 bases). V was shortened by 8 bases and J by 0 bases, with 14 bases between the two germline ends. Looked up from germline, CDR1 is SNHLY and CDR2 is FYNNEI. The CDR3 sequence is 14 residues long. In DNA form, the CDR3 reads TGTGCCAGCTACCCACAGGACAACTCCTACGAGCAGTACTTC. It yields the protein CASYPQDNSYEQYF.

The gene calls are TRBV28 and TRBJ1-5, with a tentative D call TRBD1 (5 bases). The CDR3 loop spans 14 amino acids. From germline, CDR1 is MDHEN and CDR2 SYDVKM. The V gene lost 3 bases and the J gene lost 6 bases, with 12 bases spanning the gap. CDR3 nucleotides: TGTGCCAGCAGTTTTCGAGGGGCTGGTCAGCCCCAGCATTTT. Translating it yields CASSFRGAGQPQHF.

This chain links TRBV27 with TRBJ1-5; 8 bases align to TRBD1. Per germline, CDR1 MNHEY and CDR2 SMNVEV (reference sequence). V shed 4 bases and J 2 bases; nucleotides not matched to a gene: 4. The CDR3 contains 15 residues. This CDR3 is CASSSRGQGNQPQHF. CDR3 DNA: TGTGCCAGCAGTTCCAGGGGGCAAGGCAATCAGCCCCAGCATTTT.

The V and J genes are TRBV7-9 and TRBJ2-1; D remains ambiguous. The CDR3 extends over 12 amino acids. CDR1 and CDR2 from the germline V gene are SEHNR and FQNEAQ (reference sequence). V was trimmed by 7 bases and J by 1 base, leaving 5 bases between them. The CDR3 is CASTRSYNEQFF. The CDR3 region has the DNA TGTGCCAGCACGAGGTCCTACAATGAGCAGTTCTTC.

This clone has just a few counts. DNA of the CDR3: TGTGCCAGTAGTATAGCGGCCGCAGGGGGCACAGATACGCAGTATTTT. This translates into CASSIAAAGGTDTQYF. V usage is TRBV19 and J usage is TRBJ2-3; possibly TRBD1 for D (6 bases). Between the trimmed V and J ends, which lost 1 base and 1 base, there was a span of 12 bases. CDR1 is LNHDA, CDR2 SQIVND, per germline (reference sequence). The CDR3 consists of 16 residues.

The V call is TRBV27, the J call TRBJ2-1; D gene uncertain. V was cut by 5 bases and J by 10 bases, with 18 bases left in between. Germline-derived CDR1 and CDR2 are MNHEY and SMNVEV (reference sequence). The CDR3 runs to 14 residues. The CDR3 is CASSLQVALGEQFF. As DNA, the CDR3 is TGTGCCAGCAGTCTCCAGGTAGCTTTAGGGGAGCAGTTCTTC.

The CDR3 here is CASSYGRPGNSPLHF. CDR3 sequence (DNA): TGTGCCAGCAGTTACGGCAGACCCGGAAATTCACCCCTCCACTTT. The rearrangement uses TRBV6-5 and TRBJ1-6, with unresolved D. Germline values: CDR1 MNHEY, CDR2 SVGAGI. CDR3 size: 15 residues. V gave up 2 bases and J gave up 7 bases, with 12 bases separating them.

The genes are TRBV7-2 and TRBJ1-2; possibly TRBD1 for D (5 bases). The length of the CDR3 is 14 residues. V gave up 0 bases and J gave up 7 bases, with 12 bases separating them. The germline gives CDR1 SGHTA, CDR2 FQGNSA. CDR3 sequence: CASSLARGKGGYTF. The CDR3 DNA sequence: TGTGCCAGCAGCTTAGCGCGGGGGAAGGGTGGCTACACCTTC.

V gene TRBV5-1 combines with J gene TRBJ1-2; 11 positions match TRBD1. Trimming at V came to 4 bases and at J to 6 bases, leaving 5 bases not matched to a gene. This CDR3 contains 14 residues. In germline, CDR1 is SGHRS, CDR2 YFSETQ. CDR3 nucleotide sequence: TGCGCCAGCAGCGAGTGGACAGGGGGCGATGGCTACACCTTC. Translated: CASSEWTGGDGYTF. Complete variable domain (other parts from reference TRBV5-1 and TRBJ1-2): KAGVTQTPRYLIKTRGQQVTLSCSPISGHRSVSWYQQTPGQGLQFLFEYFSETQRNKGNFPGRFSGRQFSNSRSEMNVSTLELGDSALYLCASSEWTGGDGYTFGSGTRLTVV.

The V call is TRBV27, the J call TRBJ2-1, with 11 positions matching TRBD2. Germline lookup yields CDR1 MNHEY and CDR2 SMNVEV (reference sequence). J lost 6 bases, V lost 6 bases, and 7 bases had no gene match. The CDR3 is 15 residues long. The CDR3 nucleotides read TGTGCCAGCAGGAAACTAGCGGGAGATTTCAATGAGCAGTTCTTC. Its translation is CASRKLAGDFNEQFF.

The chain uses TRBV7-2 and TRBJ1-2; 9 bases are shared with TRBD1. Per the germline V gene, CDR1 is SGHTA and CDR2 is FQGNSA. J gave up 6 bases and V 4 bases, and 3 bases lay outside the gene matches. The CDR3 runs to 13 residues. CDR3: CASSSGQGNGYTF. The CDR3 region has the DNA TGTGCCAGCAGCTCGGGACAGGGAAATGGCTACACCTTC.

The chain carries TRBV27 and TRBJ1-6; unclear D gene. Germline assignment: CDR1 MNHEY and CDR2 SMNVEV (reference sequence). Trimming shortened V by 6 bases and J by 6 bases, and 6 bases separated the two germline ends. The CDR3 totals 12 residues. The CDR3 DNA sequence: TGTGCCAGCAGACTGGGTAATTCACCCCTCCACTTT. Its translation: CASRLGNSPLHF.

The J gene is TRBJ2-7, the V gene TRBV2; TRBD2 matches 11 bases. Germline V gene lookup returns CDR1 SNHLY and CDR2 FYNNEI. Unmatched junction bases numbered 5, after V lost 6 bases and J lost 1 base. CDR3 length: 15 residues. The CDR3 sequence is CASRITSGSSYEQYF. CDR3 in DNA: TGTGCCAGCAGGATAACTAGCGGGAGTTCCTACGAGCAGTACTTC.

The genes are TRBV28 and TRBJ2-7; no clear D gene. Trimming stripped 2 bases from V and 3 bases from J, with 2 bases between. The CDR3 is 11 amino acids. Per the germline V gene, CDR1 is MDHEN and CDR2 is SYDVKM. Here the CDR3 reads CASSLVYEQYF. In nucleotides, the CDR3 is TGTGCCAGCAGTTTAGTCTACGAGCAGTACTTC.

This chain connects TRBV5-1 to TRBJ2-3; tentatively, D is TRBD1 (6 bases). Germline V gene lookup returns CDR1 SGHRS and CDR2 YFSETQ. This CDR3 is built from 15 residues. Trimming removed 2 bases at V and 2 bases at J, with 12 bases between. CDR3 protein: CASSFTGSDTDTQYF. DNA for the CDR3: TGCGCCAGCAGCTTTACAGGGTCCGACACAGATACGCAGTATTTT.

The V gene is TRBV30, the J gene TRBJ1-1; no clear D. Germline V gene lookup returns CDR1 GTSNPN and CDR2 SVGIG (reference sequence). With 3 bases removed from V and 7 bases from J, the gap between germline ends came to 9 bases. This CDR3 is 11 amino acids long. This CDR3 reads CAWRGVDEAFF. The CDR3 nucleotides are TGTGCCTGGAGGGGAGTCGATGAAGCTTTCTTT.